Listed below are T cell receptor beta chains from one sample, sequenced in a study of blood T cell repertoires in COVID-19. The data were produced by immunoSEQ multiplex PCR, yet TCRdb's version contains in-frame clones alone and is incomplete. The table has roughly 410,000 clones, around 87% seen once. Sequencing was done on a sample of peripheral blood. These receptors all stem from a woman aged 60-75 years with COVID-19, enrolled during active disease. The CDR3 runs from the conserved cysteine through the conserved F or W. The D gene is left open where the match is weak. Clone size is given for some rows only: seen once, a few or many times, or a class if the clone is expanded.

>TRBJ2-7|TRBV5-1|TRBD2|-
CASSFTSGALSEQYF
TGCGCCAGCAGCTTTACTAGCGGGGCGCTCTCCGAGCAGTACTTC
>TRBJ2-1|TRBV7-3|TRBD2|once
CASSEIAGAYNEQFF
TGTGCCAGCAGCGAGATAGCGGGGGCCTACAATGAGCAGTTCTTC
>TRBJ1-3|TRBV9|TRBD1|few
CASSVEGQGSGNTIYF
TGTGCCAGCAGCGTAGAGGGACAGGGATCTGGAAACACCATATATTTT
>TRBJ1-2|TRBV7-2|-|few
CASSLYRTTNYGYTF
TGTGCCAGCAGCTTATACAGAACAACTAACTATGGCTACACCTTC
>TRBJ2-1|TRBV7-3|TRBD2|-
CASSAGTSGGNEQFF
TGTGCCAGCAGCGCGGGGACTAGCGGGGGTAATGAGCAGTTCTTC
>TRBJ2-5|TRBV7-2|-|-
CASSTRTQETQYF
TGTGCCAGCAGCACCAGGACTCAAGAGACCCAGTACTTC
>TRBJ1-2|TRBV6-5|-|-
CASSSWTADGYTF
TGTGCCAGCAGTTCATGGACAGCGGATGGCTACACCTTC
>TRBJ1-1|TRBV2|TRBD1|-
CASIRQGALNTEAFF
TGTGCCAGCATTAGACAGGGGGCACTGAACACTGAAGCTTTCTTT
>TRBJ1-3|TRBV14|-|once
CASSQGWGRASGNTIYF
TGTGCCAGCAGCCAAGGGTGGGGCAGGGCCTCTGGAAACACCATATATTTT
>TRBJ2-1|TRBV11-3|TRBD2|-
CASSTGLAGGPSGNEQFF
TGTGCCAGCAGCACCGGACTAGCGGGGGGGCCCTCGGGCAATGAGCAGTTCTTC
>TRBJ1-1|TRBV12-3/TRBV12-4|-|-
CASSLQGTTEAFF
TGTGCCAGCAGCTTACAGGGTACCACTGAAGCTTTCTTT
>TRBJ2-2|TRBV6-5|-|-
CASSYPGSSTGELFF
TGTGCCAGCAGTTACCCAGGGTCGAGCACCGGGGAGCTGTTTTTT
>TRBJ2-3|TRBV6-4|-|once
CASRHRSTDTQYF
TGTGCCAGCAGGCACAGGAGCACAGATACGCAGTATTTT
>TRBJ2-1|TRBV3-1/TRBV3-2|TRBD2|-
CASSLPGTSGGNEQFF
TGTGCCAGCAGCCTGCCCGGGACTAGCGGGGGGAATGAGCAGTTCTTC
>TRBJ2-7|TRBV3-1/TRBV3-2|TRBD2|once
CASSFLAASSYEQYF
TGTGCCAGCAGCTTCCTAGCGGCTAGCTCCTACGAGCAGTACTTC
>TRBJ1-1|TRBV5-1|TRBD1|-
CASSLGGGFMNTEAFF
TGCGCCAGCAGCCTAGGAGGGGGCTTTATGAACACTGAAGCTTTCTTT
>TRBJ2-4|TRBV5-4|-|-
CASSLWGARNIQYF
TGTGCCAGCAGCTTGTGGGGAGCTCGAAACATTCAGTACTTC
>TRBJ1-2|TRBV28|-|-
CASSLSGGDGYGYTF
TGTGCCAGCAGTTTAAGCGGGGGGGACGGCTATGGCTACACCTTC